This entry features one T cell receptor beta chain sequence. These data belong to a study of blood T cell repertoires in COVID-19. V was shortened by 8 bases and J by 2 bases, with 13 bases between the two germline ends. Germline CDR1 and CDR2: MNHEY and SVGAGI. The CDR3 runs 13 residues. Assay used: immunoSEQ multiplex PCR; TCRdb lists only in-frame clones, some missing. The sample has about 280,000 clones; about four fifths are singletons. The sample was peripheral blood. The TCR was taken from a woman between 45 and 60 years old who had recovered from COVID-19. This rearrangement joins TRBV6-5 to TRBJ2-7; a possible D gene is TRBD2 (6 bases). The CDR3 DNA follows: TGTGCCAGCGTTAGGGACTTCCCCTACGAGCAGTACTTC. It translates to CASVRDFPYEQYF.